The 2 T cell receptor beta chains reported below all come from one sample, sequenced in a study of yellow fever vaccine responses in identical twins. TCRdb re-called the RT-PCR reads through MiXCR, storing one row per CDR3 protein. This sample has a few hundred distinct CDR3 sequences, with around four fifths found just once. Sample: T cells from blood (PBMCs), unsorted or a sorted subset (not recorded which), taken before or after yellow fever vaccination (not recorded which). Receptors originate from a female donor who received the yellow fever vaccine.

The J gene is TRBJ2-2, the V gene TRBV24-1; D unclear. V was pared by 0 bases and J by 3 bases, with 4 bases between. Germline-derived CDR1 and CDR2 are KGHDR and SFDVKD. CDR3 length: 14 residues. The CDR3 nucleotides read TGTGCCACCAGTGATTTGAAGGACACCGGGGAGCTGTTTTTT. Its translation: CATSDLKDTGELFF.

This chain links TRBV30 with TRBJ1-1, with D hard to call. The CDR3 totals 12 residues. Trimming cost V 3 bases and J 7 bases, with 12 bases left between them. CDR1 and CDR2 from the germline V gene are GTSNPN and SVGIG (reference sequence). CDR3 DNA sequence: TGTGCCTGGAGCGTACTGGGTCTTGAAGCTTTCTTT. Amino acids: CAWSVLGLEAFF.